A selection of T cell receptor beta chains follows, all from one sample in a study of blood T cell repertoires in COVID-19. Method: immunoSEQ multiplex PCR; TCRdb's copy keeps in-frame clones and lacks some. Of some 220,000 clones listed, over 70% were seen once; the top ten hold approximately 7.2%. What was sequenced was peripheral blood. Every receptor here comes from a woman in her sixties or seventies with acute or convalescent COVID-19. CDR3s include the opening cysteine and the closing phenylalanine or tryptophan. Each record gives: CDR3 length, V gene, J gene, clone size, D gene, CDR3 DNA, CDR3 protein. D genes are given only for firm matches. Not every row has a clone size; where given, it reads once, few, many or a size class.

>12|TRBV29-1|TRBJ1-3|NA|NA
TGCAGCGCGGGAGGGGGTGCAAACACCATATATTTT
CSAGGGANTIYF
>19|TRBV2|TRBJ2-1|few|TRBD2
TGTGCCAGCAGTGGCCCGGGACTAGCGGGGGCCCTTCCCTACAATGAGCAGTTCTTC
CASSGPGLAGALPYNEQFF
>15|TRBV30|TRBJ2-1|NA|TRBD2
TGTGCCTGGAGCGTCCCGGCGGGGGGAAGTGTTGAGCAGTTCTTC
CAWSVPAGGSVEQFF
>15|TRBV5-4|TRBJ2-3|NA|TRBD2
TGTGCCAGCAGCTGGGGGGGACGAGACACAGATACGCAGTATTTT
CASSWGGRDTDTQYF
>14|TRBV7-2|TRBJ2-2|NA|NA
TGTGCCAGCAGCTTAGTGGGGGGACCCGGGGAGCTGTTTTTT
CASSLVGGPGELFF
>16|TRBV30|TRBJ2-1|NA|TRBD2
TGTGCCTCTTCTAGCGGGGGGTTGAGCTCCTACAATGAGCAGTTCTTC
CASSSGGLSSYNEQFF
>12|TRBV30|TRBJ1-1|NA|NA
TGTGCCTGGATGAGGCCGTGGGCTGAAGCTTTCTTT
CAWMRPWAEAFF
>15|TRBV7-8|TRBJ1-4|NA|TRBD1
TGTGCCAGCAGCGCCCGACAGGGGGCGGGCGAAAAACTGTTTTTT
CASSARQGAGEKLFF
>16|TRBV6-5|TRBJ1-3|NA|TRBD1
TGTGCCAGCAGTTACTCCGGACAGGGGGCAAGGAACACCATATATTTT
CASSYSGQGARNTIYF
>14|TRBV6-2/TRBV6-3|TRBJ2-7|NA|NA
TGTGCCAGCAGTTACCCAGGAATCTCCTACGAGCAGTACTTC
CASSYPGISYEQYF
>15|TRBV9|TRBJ2-2|NA|NA
TGTGCCAGCAGCGCCTGGCAGGGGAAAGGCGGGGAGCTGTTTTTT
CASSAWQGKGGELFF
>14|TRBV19|TRBJ2-5|NA|NA
TGTGCCAGTAGTCCCGGGACACGGCAGGGGACCCAGTACTTC
CASSPGTRQGTQYF
>12|TRBV10-3|TRBJ2-7|few|TRBD2
TGTGCCATCATGGCTAGCGGGTACGAGCAGTACTTC
CAIMASGYEQYF
>15|TRBV7-9|TRBJ2-2|once|NA
TGTGCCAGCAGCTTAGTAGGGGTCCGGACCGGGGAGCTGTTTTTT
CASSLVGVRTGELFF
>15|TRBV29-1|TRBJ2-3|NA|TRBD2
TGCAGCGTTGAAGAGGTGCTAGCGGACACAGATACGCAGTATTTT
CSVEEVLADTDTQYF
>18|TRBV9|TRBJ2-2|NA|TRBD1
TGTGCCAGCAGCGGCCGGACAGGGGGCCCTCCGAACACCGGGGAGCTGTTTTTT
CASSGRTGGPPNTGELFF
>15|TRBV6-4|TRBJ1-5|NA|TRBD1
TGTGCCAGCAGTGCCCGGGACAGGGTTCATCAGCCCCAGCATTTT
CASSARDRVHQPQHF
>15|TRBV5-1|TRBJ2-7|NA|TRBD2
TGCGCCAGCAGCTTGGCGGGGGGTTACGAGGCCGAGCAGTACTTC
CASSLAGGYEAEQYF
>15|TRBV6-1|TRBJ2-7|few|NA
TGTGCCAGCAGTGAACTTTCCGGGACTCCCGGCAAGCAGTACTTC
CASSELSGTPGKQYF
>15|TRBV20-1|TRBJ1-5|NA|TRBD1
TGCAGTGCTAGTCACAGGGGGCGCGTCAATCAGCCCCAGCATTTT
CSASHRGRVNQPQHF
>17|TRBV7-6|TRBJ2-5|few|TRBD2
TGTGCCAGCAGCTTAGCTTGGCGGGGGGGAGAGGCGGAGACCCAGTACTTC
CASSLAWRGGEAETQYF
>15|TRBV5-8|TRBJ2-3|NA|NA
TGTGCCAGCAGCTTGTACGTTGAGGGGGAAGATACGCAGTATTTT
CASSLYVEGEDTQYF
>16|TRBV5-1|TRBJ2-1|NA|TRBD2
TGCGCCAGCAGCCCCGGGGGGTGGAGCTCCTACAATGAGCAGTTCTTC
CASSPGGWSSYNEQFF
>14|TRBV10-1|TRBJ1-6|NA|NA
TGCGCCAGCAGTGAGTCGGGTTCGGGACAACCCCTCCACTTT
CASSESGSGQPLHF
>14|TRBV2|TRBJ2-1|NA|NA
TGTGCCAGCAGTCAGGGGCCCCTCTACAATGAGCAGTTCTTC
CASSQGPLYNEQFF
>14|TRBV7-8|TRBJ1-3|NA|NA
TGTGCCAGCAGCTCAGCAGAGAGGGTAAACACCATATATTTT
CASSSAERVNTIYF